Presented here are 3 T cell receptor beta chains from one specimen sequenced in a study of T cells after yellow fever vaccination. TCRdb reprocessed the 5' RACE reads via MiXCR and lists one record per CDR3 protein. The sample contains some 110,000 distinct CDR3 sequences, roughly 6.8% of which appear only once. The material was CD4+ T cells sorted from PBMCs, obtained about 41 days after the first yellow fever vaccination. The receptor source for this set is a man younger than 35 who received the YFV17D yellow fever vaccine.

At least ten counts were recorded for this clonotype. The chain has TRBV7-2 and TRBJ1-3; D unresolved. CDR1 SGHTA and CDR2 FQGNSA come from the germline V gene. The CDR3 totals 15 residues. The germline V and J ends were trimmed by 3 bases and 0 bases, with 9 bases remaining between them. The CDR3 reads CASSLVVSSGNTIYF. The CDR3 bases are TGTGCCAGCAGCTTGGTGGTTAGCTCTGGAAACACCATATATTTT.

This clonotype was seen ten or more times. This chain uses TRBV20-1 with TRBJ2-5; D is undetermined. Trimming cost V 0 bases and J 4 bases, with 3 bases left between them. CDR1 is DFQATT and CDR2 is SNEGSKA in the germline V gene (reference sequence). The CDR3 is 11 amino acids. The CDR3 nucleotides read TGCAGTGCTAGAGACCGAGAGACCCAGTACTTC. Its translation is CSARDRETQYF.

On this clonotype: This could be a read error, since a much larger clone is one nucleotide away. The chain combines TRBV29-1 with TRBJ2-1; D remains ambiguous. Germline V lookup: CDR1 SQVTM, CDR2 ANQGSEA. V lost 2 bases and J lost 8, with 10 bases in between. The CDR3 runs to 12 residues. The CDR3 nucleotides read TGCAGCGTTGAAAAGGTAGGCGATGAGCAGTTCTTC. It yields the protein CSVEKVGDEQFF.